This TCR beta chain was retrieved from a study of T cells in Graves' hyperthyroidism and ophthalmopathy. TCR beta CDR3 region amplification was performed from RNA transcripts. First-round RT-PCR of the TCR CDR3 relied on the HTBI primer set. MiXCR, applied by TCRdb to the multiplex PCR reads, yields one record per CDR3 protein. The sample yields about 840,000 distinct CDR3 sequences, 35% to 45% seen once. The germline CDR1 and CDR2 sequences are MGHRA and YSYEKL. CDR3 length: 14 residues. Note on this clonotype: An end of the junction does not agree with germline; a read error may underlie this.

Material: blood. The sequence was collected from a man younger than 35 with Graves' hyperthyroidism. V and J are TRBV4-1 and TRBJ1-2, with D possibly matching TRBD1 (5 bases). The CDR3 DNA reads TGCGCCAGCAGTCAAGAGGGCAGGGAGTATGGCTACACCTTC. Its translation: CASSQEGREYGYTF.